This T cell receptor beta chain was sequenced in a study of control samples from healthy donors and cancer patients. Profiling relied on immunoSEQ multiplex PCR, and the TCRdb table lists in-frame clones only, not all of them. The sample gives tens of thousands of clones, roughly 87% of which show up once; about 4.2% is in the top ten. This clone rates as medium-sized (0.01 to 0.1%). CDR3 length equals 16 residues. Germline CDR1 is SGHRS and CDR2 is YFSETQ. Trimming removed 4 bases from V and 4 bases from J; junction bases left unmatched: 10. Sequencing was performed on blood. V usage is TRBV5-1 and J usage is TRBJ1-2; 10 bases fit TRBD1. The source is a woman in her fifties or sixties in good health. The chain's CDR3 is CASSPIYRDRGYGYTF. The CDR3 DNA follows: TGCGCCAGCAGCCCCATATACCGGGACAGGGGCTATGGCTACACCTTC. Full variable domain (remainder filled in from reference TRBV5-1 and TRBJ1-2): KAGVTQTPRYLIKTRGQQVTLSCSPISGHRSVSWYQQTPGQGLQFLFEYFSETQRNKGNFPGRFSGRQFSNSRSEMNVSTLELGDSALYLCASSPIYRDRGYGYTFGSGTRLTVV.